This TCR beta chain came from a study of cytomegalovirus exposure and HLA in healthy donors. Points from the study as a whole: Segments of the TCR beta V type were, in most cases, productive about 87% or about 30% of the time in an earlier analysis. High specificity and sensitivity for cytomegalovirus status were reported for the classifier.

There are 14 residues in the CDR3. Germline V gene data show CDR1 as SGHTA and CDR2 as FQGNSA. Trimming pared 5 bases from V and 6 bases from J, leaving 15 bases between. Concerning this clone itself: Its antigen is undetermined.

The PCR had 60 Vbeta and 13 Jbeta primers. The assay was immunoSEQ multiplex PCR, and TCRdb's table has in-frame clones only and misses some. The data contain around 180,000 clones, about 86% of them singletons. Sequenced sample: PBMCs. V and J are TRBV7-2 and TRBJ2-3, with a tentative D call TRBD2 (7 bases). This clonotype was sampled from a woman aged 18-29 years in good health and CMV-seropositive. The CDR3 nucleotides read TGTGCCAGCAGCCGTGGGGGGGGCGGGGATACGCAGTATTTT. It specifies CASSRGGGGDTQYF.